This T cell receptor beta chain was recovered during a study of blood T cell repertoires in COVID-19. Study information: T cells, B-cell-depleted T cells, or PBMCs provided the cDNA or gDNA that served as material.

Measured with immunoSEQ multiplex PCR; TCRdb has only the in-frame clones, and not every one. The sample yields about 74,000 clones, about 86% seen once. V shed 4 bases, J shed 5 bases, and the junction held 5 bases outside the gene matches. Per the germline V gene, CDR1 is SGDLS and CDR2 is YYNGEE. There are 13 residues in the CDR3. Sequencing was performed on peripheral blood. J is TRBJ2-7 and V is TRBV9; 8 bases map to TRBD2. The source of this sequence is a woman older than 75 with active or convalescent COVID-19. CDR3 in DNA: TGTGCCAGCAGCCCACAGACTAGCGACGAGCAGTACTTC. Amino acids: CASSPQTSDEQYF.